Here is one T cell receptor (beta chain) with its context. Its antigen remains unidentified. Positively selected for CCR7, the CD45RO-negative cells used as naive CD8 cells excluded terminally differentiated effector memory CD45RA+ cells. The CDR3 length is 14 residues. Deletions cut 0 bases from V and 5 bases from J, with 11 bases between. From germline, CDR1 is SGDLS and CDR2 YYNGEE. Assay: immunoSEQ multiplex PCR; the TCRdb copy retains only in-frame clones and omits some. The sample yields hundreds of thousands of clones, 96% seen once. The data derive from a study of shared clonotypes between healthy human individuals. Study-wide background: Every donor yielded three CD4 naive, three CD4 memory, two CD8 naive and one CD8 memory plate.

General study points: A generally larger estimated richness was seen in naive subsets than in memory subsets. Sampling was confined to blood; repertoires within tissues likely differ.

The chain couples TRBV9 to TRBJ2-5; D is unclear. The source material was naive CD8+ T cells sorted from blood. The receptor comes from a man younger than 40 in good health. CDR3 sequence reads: CASSVDGVRETQYF. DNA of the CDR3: TGTGCCAGCAGCGTAGATGGGGTTAGGGAGACCCAGTACTTC.